The T cell receptor beta chain under discussion was sequenced for a study of beta chain features in type 1 diabetes. Study results and caveats: Type 1 diabetes patients showed a moderate but significant shortening of TCRB CDR3s in all four CD4+ subsets. No resolution was reached here on whether HLA type influences TCRB rearrangement. It was among patients, rather than healthy donors, that naive, central memory and Treg TCRB repertoires appeared more similar.

Germline lookup yields CDR1 MRHNA and CDR2 SNTAGT. Deletions cut 4 bases from V and 11 bases from J, with 17 bases between. This CDR3 contains 13 residues. Sampling consisted of one heparinised blood draw per donor, averaging approximately 120 mL. With regard to this clone: The antigen is unknown.

Every bit of the isolated RNA underwent reverse transcription, so sequencing read expressed TCRB transcripts. The repertoire was sequenced with immunoSEQ multiplex PCR; TCRdb's copy has only in-frame clones and lacks some. The table shows more than 350,000 clones, with around 10% occurring only once. The sequence was collected from a woman aged 18 to 35 in good health. The chain carries TRBV6-4 and TRBJ1-1; no clear D gene. The sequenced sample was naive CD4+ T cells from blood. The CDR3 here is CASSVSAGLDAFF. CDR3 coding DNA: TGTGCCAGCAGTGTAAGTGCGGGCCTTGATGCTTTCTTT.